Following are 16 T cell receptor beta chains from one sample sequenced in a study of cytomegalovirus exposure and HLA in healthy donors. The PCR had 60 Vbeta and 13 Jbeta primers. The table came from immunoSEQ multiplex PCR; TCRdb's copy has only in-frame clones and leaves some out. The sample has 80,000 or so clones, 72% seen once. The sample was PBMCs. The receptor set was obtained from a man in his 60s in good health and CMV-seropositive.

This clone has just one count. The chain couples TRBV30 to TRBJ1-1; TRBD1 agrees at 8 bases. This CDR3 contains 16 residues. The V gene's germline CDR1 is GTSNPN and CDR2 SVGIG (reference sequence). Germline trimming cut 6 bases from V and 3 bases from J; bases unmatched to any gene: 15. CDR3 sequence reads: CACTGTGGFWHTEAFF. The CDR3 bases are TGTGCCTGTACGGGGACAGGCGGATTCTGGCACACTGAAGCTTTCTTT.

The count of this clone is one. The CDR3 sequence: CASSSGLAYEQYF. The DNA for the CDR3 is TGTGCCAGCAGTTCGGGACTAGCCTACGAGCAGTACTTC. The chain uses TRBV27 and TRBJ2-7; 8 bases line up with TRBD2. CDR1 and CDR2 from the germline V gene are MNHEY and SMNVEV (reference sequence). J was trimmed by 2 bases and V by 4 bases; bases with no gene match: 1. The CDR3 spans 13 residues.

V usage is TRBV19 and J usage is TRBJ1-1; D not certain. This CDR3 comprises 14 residues. V lost 7 bases and J 0 bases, leaving 12 bases between the germline ends. CDR1 is LNHDA and CDR2 is SQIVND in the germline V gene (reference sequence). This CDR3 is CASTNPTVNTEAFF. The CDR3 DNA reads as TGTGCCAGTACCAACCCCACGGTGAACACTGAAGCTTTCTTT.

V gene TRBV5-1 combines with J gene TRBJ2-5, with 7 bases lining up with TRBD2. The CDR3 has 13 residues. CDR1 and CDR2 from the germline V gene are SGHRS and YFSETQ. Trimming removed 5 bases from V and 5 bases from J; junction bases left unmatched: 6. This CDR3 is CASRQLGGETQYF. The CDR3 nucleotides are TGCGCCAGCAGACAGCTCGGGGGGGAGACCCAGTACTTC.

This clone was recorded a few times. This rearrangement joins TRBV6-6 to TRBJ2-1, with TRBD2 as a possible D gene (6 bases). The CDR3 extends over 14 amino acids. The germline CDR1 and CDR2 sequences are MNHNY and SVGAGI (reference sequence). Trimming cost V 6 bases and J 1 base, with 10 bases left between them. CDR3 coding DNA: TGTGCCAGCAGGCCGACTAGTTCCTACAATGAGCAGTTCTTC. Translating it yields CASRPTSSYNEQFF.

Points on this clone: One end of the junction does not line up with germline, which may come from a read error. The V and J genes are TRBV30 and TRBJ1-2; D call uncertain. There are 10 residues in the CDR3. The germline V gene has CDR1 GTSNPN and CDR2 SVGIG (reference sequence). This CDR3 reads CACGNYGYTF. The CDR3 bases are TGTGCCTGCGGCAACTACGGCTACACCTTC.

The DNA of the CDR3 is TGTGCCAGCAGACGTCAGGGACTAGGCAATCAGCCCCAGCATTTT. Amino acids: CASRRQGLGNQPQHF. The chain couples TRBV2 to TRBJ1-5, with TRBD1 as a possible D gene (5 bases). The V and J ends lost 6 bases and 2 bases respectively, with 14 bases between them. CDR1 is SNHLY and CDR2 is FYNNEI in the germline V gene. CDR3 length: 15 amino acids.

This clone came up once. V and J are TRBV5-4 and TRBJ1-1; TRBD1 matches at 9 bases. Germline CDR1 is SGHNT and CDR2 is YYREEE (reference sequence). This CDR3 is built from 18 residues. J lost 2 bases, V lost 4 bases, and 15 bases had no gene match. The CDR3 here is CASSLPDRGVGQNTEAFF. CDR3 coding DNA: TGTGCCAGCAGCCTGCCTGACAGGGGGGTCGGTCAAAACACTGAAGCTTTCTTT.

The chain has TRBV11-2 and TRBJ2-3; D is possibly TRBD2 (6 bases). CDR1 and CDR2 from the germline V gene are SGHAT and FQNNGV. The ends were cut back, 1 base at V and 1 base at J, with 9 bases in the middle. CDR3 size: 15 residues. Here the CDR3 reads CASSLGGLRTDTQYF. The CDR3 region has the DNA TGTGCCAGCAGCTTAGGAGGACTACGCACAGATACGCAGTATTTT. The whole variable domain, filled in from reference TRBV11-2 and TRBJ2-3, reads EAGVAQSPRYKIIEKRQSVAFWCNPISGHATLYWYQQILGQGPKLLIQFQNNGVVDDSQLPKDRFSAERLKGVDSTLKIQPAKLEDSAVYLCASSLGGLRTDTQYFGPGTRLTVL.

This CDR3 is CSVEDLGPEQYF. In nucleotides, the CDR3 is TGCAGCGTTGAAGATTTGGGCCCCGAGCAGTACTTC. The rearrangement joins TRBV29-1 to TRBJ2-7; no definite D call. Germline lookup yields CDR1 SQVTM and CDR2 ANQGSEA. The CDR3 runs 12 residues. Trimming shortened V by 0 bases and J by 6 bases, and 9 bases separated the two germline ends.

The chain carries TRBV27 and TRBJ1-5; D uncertain. Trimming took off 3 bases at V and 2 bases at J, with 8 bases between the two ends. The CDR3 is 14 amino acids. The germline gives CDR1 MNHEY, CDR2 SMNVEV (reference sequence). CDR3 in amino acids: CASSLREGNQPQHF. Written as DNA, the CDR3 is TGTGCCAGCAGTTTGAGGGAAGGCAATCAGCCCCAGCATTTT.

This sequence joins TRBV6-5 and TRBJ2-1; D perhaps matches TRBD2 (6 bases). V dropped 6 bases and J dropped 12 bases, with 24 bases sitting between them. Germline V gives CDR1 MNHEY, CDR2 SVGAGI. The CDR3 has 15 residues. The CDR3 protein is CASRTNSGAHGRQFF. CDR3 coding DNA: TGTGCCAGCAGAACAAATTCCGGGGCCCACGGGAGGCAGTTCTTC.

This rearrangement joins TRBV7-2 to TRBJ1-2, with a tentative D call TRBD1 (6 bases). Trimming shortened V by 5 bases and J by 1 base, and 11 bases separated the two germline ends. CDR3 length: 14 amino acids. From germline, CDR1 is SGHTA and CDR2 FQGNSA. The CDR3 sequence is CASSPPGHNYGYTF. The CDR3 bases are TGTGCCAGCAGCCCCCCGGGACATAACTATGGCTACACCTTC.

As regards this clone: At one of its ends the junction is not consistent with the germline gene, which may arise from a read error. V usage is TRBV6-5 and J usage is TRBJ2-7; D perhaps matches TRBD1 (6 bases). Germline V gene sequence: CDR1 MNHEY, CDR2 SVGAGI. This CDR3 has 13 amino acids. The CDR3 reads CASRLLRQEVWNF. CDR3 nucleotides: TGTGCCAGCAGATTACTTAGACAGGAGGTCTGGAACTTC.

The V gene is TRBV5-6, the J gene TRBJ2-7; 9 bases align to TRBD2. Germline lookup yields CDR1 SGHDT and CDR2 YYEEEE. CDR3 length: 13 residues. With V trimmed by 4 bases and J by 5 bases, 4 bases remained unmatched. The CDR3 coding sequence is TGTGCCAGCAGCCGGCGGGGGGGGAACGAGCAGTACTTC. It translates to CASSRRGGNEQYF.

There are a few counts of this clone. The genes are TRBV6-5 and TRBJ2-7; 7 nucleotides line up with TRBD1. The CDR3 consists of 13 residues. V gave up 5 bases and J gave up 1 base; unmatched junction bases: 2. CDR1 MNHEY and CDR2 SVGAGI come from the germline V gene. The CDR3 nucleotides are TGTGCCAGCAGTGACAGGGTGTCCTACGAGCAGTACTTC. It translates to CASSDRVSYEQYF.